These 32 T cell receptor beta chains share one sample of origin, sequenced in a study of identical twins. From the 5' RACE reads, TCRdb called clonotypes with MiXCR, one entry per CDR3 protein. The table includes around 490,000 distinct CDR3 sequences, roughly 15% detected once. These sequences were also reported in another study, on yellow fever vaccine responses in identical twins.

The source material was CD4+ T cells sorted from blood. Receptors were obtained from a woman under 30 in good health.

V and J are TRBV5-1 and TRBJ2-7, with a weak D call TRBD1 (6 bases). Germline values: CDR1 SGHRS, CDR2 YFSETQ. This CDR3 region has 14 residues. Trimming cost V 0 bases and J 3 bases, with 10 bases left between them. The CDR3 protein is CASSLETGIYEQYF. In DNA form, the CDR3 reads TGCGCCAGCAGCTTGGAGACAGGAATCTACGAGCAGTACTTC.

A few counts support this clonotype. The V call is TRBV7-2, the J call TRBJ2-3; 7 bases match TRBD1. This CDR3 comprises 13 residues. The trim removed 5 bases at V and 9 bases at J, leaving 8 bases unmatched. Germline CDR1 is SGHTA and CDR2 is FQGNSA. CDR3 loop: CASSPPPQGTQYF. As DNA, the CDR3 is TGTGCCAGCAGCCCCCCGCCACAGGGGACGCAGTATTTT. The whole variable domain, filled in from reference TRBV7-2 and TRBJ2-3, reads GAGVSQSPSNKVTEKGKDVELRCDPISGHTALYWYRQSLGQGLEFLIYFQGNSAPDKSGLPSDRFSAERTGGSVSTLTIQRTQQEDSAVYLCASSPPPQGTQYFGPGTRLTVL.

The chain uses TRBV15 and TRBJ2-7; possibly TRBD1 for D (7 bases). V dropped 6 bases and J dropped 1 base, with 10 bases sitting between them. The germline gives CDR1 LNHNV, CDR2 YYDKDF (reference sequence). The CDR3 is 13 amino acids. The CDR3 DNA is TGTGCCACCAGACAGGGGACTTCCTACGAGCAGTACGTC. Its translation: CATRQGTSYEQYV.

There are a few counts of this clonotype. The CDR3 nucleotides read TGCAGCGTCCGCGGGCGGCCTCAAGAGACCCAGTACTTC. This encodes CSVRGRPQETQYF. The chain uses TRBV29-1 and TRBJ2-5, with a tentative D call TRBD2 (5 bases). The germline V gene encodes CDR1 SQVTM and CDR2 ANQGSEA. CDR3 length: 13 amino acids. The germline V and J ends were trimmed by 6 bases and 2 bases, with 13 bases remaining between them.

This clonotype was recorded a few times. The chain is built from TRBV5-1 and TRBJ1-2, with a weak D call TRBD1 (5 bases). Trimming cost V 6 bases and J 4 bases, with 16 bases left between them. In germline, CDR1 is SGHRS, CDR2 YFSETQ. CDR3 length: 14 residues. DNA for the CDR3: TGCGCCAGCAACCCAACGGGACTCCTCTATGGCTACACCTTC. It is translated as CASNPTGLLYGYTF.

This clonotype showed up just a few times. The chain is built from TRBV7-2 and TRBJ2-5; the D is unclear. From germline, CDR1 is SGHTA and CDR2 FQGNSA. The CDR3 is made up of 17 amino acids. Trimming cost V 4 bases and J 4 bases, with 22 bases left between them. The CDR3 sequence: CASSSISPLEFRETQYF. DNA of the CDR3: TGTGCCAGCAGCTCGATATCCCCCCTGGAATTTCGAGAGACCCAGTACTTC.

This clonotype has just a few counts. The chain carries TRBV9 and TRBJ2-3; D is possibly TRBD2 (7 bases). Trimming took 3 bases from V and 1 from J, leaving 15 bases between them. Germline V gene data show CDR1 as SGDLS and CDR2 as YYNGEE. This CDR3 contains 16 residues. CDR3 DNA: TGTGCCAGCAGCGCCAAAGGGGGGGAACGCACAGATACGCAGTATTTT. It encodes CASSAKGGERTDTQYF. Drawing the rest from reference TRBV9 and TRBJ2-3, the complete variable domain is DSGVTQTPKHLITATGQRVTLRCSPRSGDLSVYWYQQSLDQGLQFLIQYYNGEERAKGNILERFSAQQFPDLHSELNLSSLELGDSALYFCASSAKGGERTDTQYFGPGTRLTVL.

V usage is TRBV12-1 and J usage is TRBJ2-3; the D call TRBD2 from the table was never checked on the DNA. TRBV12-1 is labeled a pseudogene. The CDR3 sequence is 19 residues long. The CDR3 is CASSPRIAGGPGVSDTQYF. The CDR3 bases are TGTGCCAGCAGCCCCCGAATAGCGGGGGGGCCTGGGGTGTCAGATACGCAGTATTTT.

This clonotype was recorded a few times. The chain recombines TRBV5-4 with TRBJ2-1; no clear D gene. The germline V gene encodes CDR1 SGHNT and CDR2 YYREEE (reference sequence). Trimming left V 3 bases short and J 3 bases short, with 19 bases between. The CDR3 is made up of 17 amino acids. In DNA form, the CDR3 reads TGTGCCAGCAGCTCCGAATCGGGCTTGGGTGGCTACAATGAGCAGTTCTTC. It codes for CASSSESGLGGYNEQFF.

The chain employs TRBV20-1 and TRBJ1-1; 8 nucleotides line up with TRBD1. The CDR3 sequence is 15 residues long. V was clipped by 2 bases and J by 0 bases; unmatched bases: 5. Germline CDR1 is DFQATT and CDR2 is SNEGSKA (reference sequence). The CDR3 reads CSARPMDRVNTEAFF. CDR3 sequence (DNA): TGCAGTGCTAGACCCATGGACAGGGTGAACACTGAAGCTTTCTTT.

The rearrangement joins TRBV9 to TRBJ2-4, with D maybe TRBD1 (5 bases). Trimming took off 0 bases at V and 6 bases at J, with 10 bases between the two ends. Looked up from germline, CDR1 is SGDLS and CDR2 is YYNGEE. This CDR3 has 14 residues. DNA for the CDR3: TGTGCCAGCAGCGTAGAGGACATCGGAAACATTCAGTACTTC. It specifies CASSVEDIGNIQYF.

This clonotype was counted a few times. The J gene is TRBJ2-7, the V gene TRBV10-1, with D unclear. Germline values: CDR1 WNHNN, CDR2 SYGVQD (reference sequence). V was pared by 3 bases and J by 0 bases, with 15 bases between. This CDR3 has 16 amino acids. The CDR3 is CASSDRRDSSSYEQYF. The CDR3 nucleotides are TGCGCCAGCAGTGATAGGCGAGATAGTTCCTCCTACGAGCAGTACTTC.

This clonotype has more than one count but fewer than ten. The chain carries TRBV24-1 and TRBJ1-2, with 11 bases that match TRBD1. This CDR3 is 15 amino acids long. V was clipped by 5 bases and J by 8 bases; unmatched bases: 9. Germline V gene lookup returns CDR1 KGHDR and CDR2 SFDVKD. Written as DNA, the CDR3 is TGTGCCACCAGTGCCCCGGGACAGGGGGTGAGGGGCTACACCTTC. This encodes CATSAPGQGVRGYTF.

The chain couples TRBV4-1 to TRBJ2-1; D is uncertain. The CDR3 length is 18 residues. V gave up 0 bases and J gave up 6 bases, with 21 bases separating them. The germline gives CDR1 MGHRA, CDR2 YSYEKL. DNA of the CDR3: TGCGCCAGCAGCCAAGATACCGGTTTGGGTCTACGAGGCAATGAGCAGTTCTTC. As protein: CASSQDTGLGLRGNEQFF.

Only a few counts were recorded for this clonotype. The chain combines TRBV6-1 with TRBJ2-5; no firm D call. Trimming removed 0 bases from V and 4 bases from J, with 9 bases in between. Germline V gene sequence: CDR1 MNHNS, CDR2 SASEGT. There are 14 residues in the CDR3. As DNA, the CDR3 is TGTGCCAGCAGTGAAGCCAGTGCAGGAGAGACCCAGTACTTC. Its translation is CASSEASAGETQYF.

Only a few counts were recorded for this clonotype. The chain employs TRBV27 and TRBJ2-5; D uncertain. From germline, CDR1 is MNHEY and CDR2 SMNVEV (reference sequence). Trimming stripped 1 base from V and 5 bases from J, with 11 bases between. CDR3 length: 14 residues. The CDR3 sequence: CASSLYQSAETQYF. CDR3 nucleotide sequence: TGTGCCAGCAGTTTATACCAAAGCGCCGAGACCCAGTACTTC.

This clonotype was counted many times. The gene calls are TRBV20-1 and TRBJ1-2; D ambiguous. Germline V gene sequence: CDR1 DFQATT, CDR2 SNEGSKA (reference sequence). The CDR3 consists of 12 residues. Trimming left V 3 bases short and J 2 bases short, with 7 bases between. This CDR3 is CSASGSNYGYTF. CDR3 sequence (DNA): TGCAGTGCTAGCGGCTCCAACTATGGCTACACCTTC.

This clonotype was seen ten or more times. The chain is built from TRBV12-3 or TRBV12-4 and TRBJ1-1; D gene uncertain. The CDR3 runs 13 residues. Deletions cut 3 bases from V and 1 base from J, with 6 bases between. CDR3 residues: CASSFQKNTEAFF. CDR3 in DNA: TGTGCCAGCAGTTTTCAGAAGAACACTGAAGCTTTCTTT.

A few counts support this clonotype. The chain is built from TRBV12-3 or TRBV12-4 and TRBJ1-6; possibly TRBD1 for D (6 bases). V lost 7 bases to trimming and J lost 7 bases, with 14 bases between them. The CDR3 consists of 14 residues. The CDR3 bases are TGTGCCAGCACCCAGGGAAGGGGGAATTCACCCCTCCACTTT. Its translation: CASTQGRGNSPLHF.

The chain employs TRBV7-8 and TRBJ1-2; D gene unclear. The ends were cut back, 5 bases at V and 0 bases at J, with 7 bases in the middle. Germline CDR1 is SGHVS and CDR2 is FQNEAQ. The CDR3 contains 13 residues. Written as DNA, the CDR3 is TGTGCCAGCAGCGTGGGGTCTAACTATGGCTACACCTTC. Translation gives CASSVGSNYGYTF.

The CDR3 bases are TGTGCCAGCAGTTTAATGGGGCGTCCAAATGAGCAGTTCTTC. Its protein product is CASSLMGRPNEQFF. The chain carries TRBV27 and TRBJ2-1; tentative D call: TRBD1 (5 bases). The V end was cut by 2 bases, the J end by 7 bases, with 12 bases between. Germline CDR1 reads MNHEY; CDR2 reads SMNVEV (reference sequence). This CDR3 is built from 14 residues.

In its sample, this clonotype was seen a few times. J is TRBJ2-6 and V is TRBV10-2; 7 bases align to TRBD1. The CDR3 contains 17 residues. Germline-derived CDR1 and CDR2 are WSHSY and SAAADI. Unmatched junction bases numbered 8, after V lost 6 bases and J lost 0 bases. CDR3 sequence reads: CASRAPTGTSGANVLTF. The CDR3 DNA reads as TGCGCCAGCAGGGCACCGACAGGGACCTCTGGGGCCAACGTCCTGACTTTC.

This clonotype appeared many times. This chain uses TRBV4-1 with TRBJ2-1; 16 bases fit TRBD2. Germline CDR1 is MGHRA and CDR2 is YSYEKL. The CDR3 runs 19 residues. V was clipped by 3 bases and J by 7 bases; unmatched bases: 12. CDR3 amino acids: CASSHPGLAGGPNLNEQFF. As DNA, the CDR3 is TGCGCCAGCAGCCATCCGGGACTAGCGGGAGGGCCGAATCTAAATGAGCAGTTCTTC.

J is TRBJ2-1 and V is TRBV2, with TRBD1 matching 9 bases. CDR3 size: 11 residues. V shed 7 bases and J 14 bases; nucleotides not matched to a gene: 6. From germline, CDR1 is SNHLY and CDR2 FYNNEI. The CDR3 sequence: CASNRQGGKFF. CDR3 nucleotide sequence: TGTGCCAGCAATAGACAGGGGGGGAAGTTCTTC.

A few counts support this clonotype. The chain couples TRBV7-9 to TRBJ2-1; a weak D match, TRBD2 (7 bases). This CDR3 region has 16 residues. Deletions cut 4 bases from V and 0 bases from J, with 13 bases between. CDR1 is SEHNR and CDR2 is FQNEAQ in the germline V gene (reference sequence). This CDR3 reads CASSSGGTSSYNEQFF. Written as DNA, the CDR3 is TGTGCCAGCAGCTCGGGGGGCACCAGCTCCTACAATGAGCAGTTCTTC. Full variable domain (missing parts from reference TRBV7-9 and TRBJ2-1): DTGVSQNPRHKITKRGQNVTFRCDPISEHNRLYWYRQTLGQGPEFLTYFQNEAQLEKSRLLSDRFSAERPKGSFSTLEIQRTEQGDSAMYLCASSSGGTSSYNEQFFGPGTRLTVL.

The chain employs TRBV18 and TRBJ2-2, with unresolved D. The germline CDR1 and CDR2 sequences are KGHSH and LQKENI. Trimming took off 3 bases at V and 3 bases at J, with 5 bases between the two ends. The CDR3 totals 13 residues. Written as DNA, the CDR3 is TGTGCCAGCTCACCTTTTTACACCGGGGAGCTGTTTTTT. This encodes CASSPFYTGELFF.

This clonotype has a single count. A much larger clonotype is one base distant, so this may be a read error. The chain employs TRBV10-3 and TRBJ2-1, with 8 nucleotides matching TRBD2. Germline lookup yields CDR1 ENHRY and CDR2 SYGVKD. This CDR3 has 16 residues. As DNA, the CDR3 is TGTGCCATCAGTGATAGGAGCGGGAGCTCCTACAATGAGCACTTCTTC. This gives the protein CAISDRSGSSYNEHFF.

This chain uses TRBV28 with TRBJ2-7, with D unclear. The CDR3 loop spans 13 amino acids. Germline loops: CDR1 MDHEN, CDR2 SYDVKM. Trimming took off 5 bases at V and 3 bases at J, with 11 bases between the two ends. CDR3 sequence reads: CASSPGNGYEQYF. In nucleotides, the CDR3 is TGTGCCAGCAGTCCCGGTAACGGCTACGAGCAGTACTTC.

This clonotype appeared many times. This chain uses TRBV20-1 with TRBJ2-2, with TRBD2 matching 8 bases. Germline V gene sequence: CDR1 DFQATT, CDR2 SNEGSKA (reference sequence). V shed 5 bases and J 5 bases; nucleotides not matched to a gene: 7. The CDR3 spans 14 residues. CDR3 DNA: TGCAGTGCTGAGCGGGGGACCAAAACCGGGGAGCTGTTTTTT. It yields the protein CSAERGTKTGELFF.

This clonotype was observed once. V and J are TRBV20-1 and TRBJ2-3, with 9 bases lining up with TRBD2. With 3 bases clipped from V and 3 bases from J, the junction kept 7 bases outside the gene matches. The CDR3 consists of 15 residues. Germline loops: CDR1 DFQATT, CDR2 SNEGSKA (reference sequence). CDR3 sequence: CSARDFSGRTDTQYF. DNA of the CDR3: TGCAGTGCTAGGGACTTTAGCGGGAGAACAGATACGCAGTATTTT.

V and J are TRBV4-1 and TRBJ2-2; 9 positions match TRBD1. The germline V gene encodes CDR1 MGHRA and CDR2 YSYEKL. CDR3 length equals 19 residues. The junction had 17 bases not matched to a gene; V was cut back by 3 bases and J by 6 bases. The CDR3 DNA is TGCGCCAGCAGCCATCCGCCGGGAACAGGGGGCGCATTAGCCGGGGAGCTGTTTTTT. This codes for CASSHPPGTGGALAGELFF.

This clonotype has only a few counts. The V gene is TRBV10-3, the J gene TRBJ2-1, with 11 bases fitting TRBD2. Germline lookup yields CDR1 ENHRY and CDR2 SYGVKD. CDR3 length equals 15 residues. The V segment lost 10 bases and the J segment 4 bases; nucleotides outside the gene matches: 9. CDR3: CATTNTSGSYNEQFF. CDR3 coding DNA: TGTGCCACAACAAACACTAGCGGGAGTTACAATGAGCAGTTCTTC.